The clone carrying this T cell receptor beta chain has more than one count but fewer than ten. In germline, CDR1 is SGHDN, CDR2 FVKESK. The CDR3 consists of 17 residues. The germline V and J ends were trimmed by 1 base and 8 bases, with 20 bases remaining between them. TCRdb reanalysed the PCR reads using MiXCR and keeps one entry per CDR3 protein. Of approximately 550,000 distinct CDR3 sequences detected, around 25% appear once; the ten largest clones hold just over 0.75%. The sample is drawn from a study of molecular identifiers for immune sequencing clone quantification. This clonotype originated in a human donor in good health. Some libraries in this study had Jurkat cell RNA spiked in. The sample consisted of naive CD8+ T cells from blood, with Jurkat cell RNA spiked in. Indicated subset: FACS-sorted CD8+CD4-CCR7+CD45RA+ naive T cells. The chain employs TRBV14 and TRBJ2-2, with a weak D call TRBD1 (5 bases). The CDR3 region has the DNA TGTGCCAGCAGCCAAGTACAGGTTCGGCTGGGCGCTGGGGAGCTGTTTTTT. It yields the protein CASSQVQVRLGAGELFF.